A single TCR beta chain is shown here with its context. Its antigen is unidentified. The data are from a study of molecular identifiers for immune sequencing clone quantification. Study details: Within a replicate experiment, RNA obtained from either approximately 22,000 or 94,000 naive CD8 cells was divided into five aliquots, and four of those aliquots were then sequenced.

Input for naive CD8 libraries was 20,000 to 1,000,000 sorted cells; the RNA fraction used was 10%, 30% or 50%. Trimming took 2 bases from V and 6 from J, leaving 11 bases between them. The length of the CDR3 is 13 residues. From germline, CDR1 is SEHNR and CDR2 FQNEAQ (reference sequence). Broader study findings: Clones above 20 RNA copies held over 97% of effector molecules, under 1% in naive cells.

Both previously described methods and listed TCR primers were employed to make bulk TCR libraries. TCRdb re-called the PCR reads with MiXCR, one entry per CDR3 protein. Altogether nearly 8,500 distinct CDR3 sequences are present, around 31% being singletons, with the ten largest covering around 5%. The clonotype originates from a human donor in good health. Some libraries in this study had Jurkat cell RNA spiked in. V and J are TRBV7-9 and TRBJ2-7, with a weak D call TRBD1 (6 bases). Sequencing input: naive CD8+ T cells from blood, with Jurkat cell RNA spiked in. The subset denotes: FACS-sorted CD8+CD4-CCR7+CD45RA+ naive T cells. The CDR3 is CASSLPDRREQYF. The DNA of the CDR3 is TGTGCCAGCAGCTTACCCGACAGGCGCGAGCAGTACTTC.